The rows below give T cell receptor beta chains drawn from one sample of a study of blood T cells in healthy people across ages. TCRdb itself ran the 5' RACE reads through MiXCR, one entry per CDR3 protein. The repertoire holds 1,500,000 or so distinct CDR3 sequences, 40% to 45% seen once, with 4% in the top ten. The sequencing sample was made of blood. Receptors were obtained from a woman younger than 30 in good health. CDR3s include the opening cysteine and the closing phenylalanine or tryptophan. Fields, in order: V gene, J gene, D gene, clone size, CDR3 protein, CDR3 DNA. D genes are given only for firm matches. Rows may omit the clone size; those that give it use once, few, many or a size class.

TRBV29-1	TRBJ1-3	NA	once	CSVAGFGNTIYF	TGCAGCGTTGCAGGGTTCGGAAACACCATATATTTT
TRBV12-3/TRBV12-4	TRBJ1-2	NA	few	CASSPQGWVYGYTF	TGTGCCAGCAGTCCACAGGGCTGGGTCTATGGCTACACCTTC
TRBV20-1	TRBJ2-7	TRBD2	many	CSASPGLAFYEQYF	TGCAGTGCTAGTCCGGGACTAGCGTTCTACGAGCAGTACTTC
TRBV6-9	TRBJ2-7	TRBD2	NA	CASSLFSPGLSPYEQYF	TGTGCCAGCAGTTTATTCTCCCCGGGACTATCCCCCTACGAGCAGTACTTC
TRBV6-2/TRBV6-3	TRBJ2-1	TRBD2	NA	CASDWREGQTGQFF	TGTGCCAGCGATTGGCGGGAGGGCCAAACGGGGCAGTTCTTC
TRBV12-3/TRBV12-4	TRBJ2-7	TRBD1	few	CASSPMDRVHEQYF	TGTGCCAGCAGTCCGATGGACAGGGTCCACGAGCAGTACTTC
TRBV27	TRBJ2-1	NA	few	CASSVNSDPRTSEQFF	TGTGCCAGCAGTGTCAACAGCGACCCCCGAACAAGTGAGCAGTTCTTC
TRBV5-1	TRBJ2-3	TRBD1	many	CASSDYRGADTQYF	TGCGCCAGCAGCGACTACAGGGGCGCAGATACGCAGTATTTT
TRBV20-1	TRBJ1-2	NA	NA	CSVLPNYGYTF	TGCAGTGTACTGCCTAACTATGGCTACACCTTC
TRBV7-2	TRBJ1-3	NA	NA	CASSLKRPGSSGNTIYF	TGTGCCAGCAGCTTAAAACGTCCGGGGAGCTCTGGAAACACCATATATTTT
TRBV7-2	TRBJ1-5	NA	NA	CASSTILRGGQPQHF	TGTGCCAGCAGCACGATTCTAAGGGGTGGTCAGCCCCAGCATTTT
TRBV12-3/TRBV12-4	TRBJ2-1	TRBD2	NA	CASTVTSGGHSYNEQFF	TGTGCCAGCACGGTGACTAGCGGGGGGCACTCCTACAATGAGCAGTTCTTC
TRBV12-3/TRBV12-4	TRBJ2-5	TRBD2	once	CASSFRSGGTQETQYF	TGTGCCAGCAGTTTTAGGAGCGGGGGGACACAAGAGACCCAGTACTTC
TRBV21-1	TRBJ1-2	NA	few	CASSKGHGQFYGYTF	TGTGCCAGCAGCAAAGGGCACGGACAGTTCTATGGCTACACCTTC
TRBV19	TRBJ2-1	NA	few	CASSIGTTASSYNEQFF	TGTGCCAGTAGTATAGGGACCACAGCGAGCTCCTACAATGAGCAGTTCTTC
TRBV20-1	TRBJ1-1	TRBD1	NA	CSGTGGNDWAFF	TGCAGTGGCACAGGGGGGAATGATTGGGCTTTCTTT
TRBV29-1	TRBJ2-1	NA	many	CSVAGQSSYNEQFF	TGCAGCGTTGCGGGGCAGAGCTCCTACAATGAGCAGTTCTTC
TRBV3-1	TRBJ2-5	TRBD2	NA	CASSQEWLAGVGETQYF	TGTGCCAGCAGCCAAGAATGGTTAGCGGGAGTCGGAGAGACCCAGTACTTC
TRBV5-1	TRBJ2-5	NA	few	CASSLEQGRETQYF	TGCGCCAGCAGCTTGGAACAGGGCAGAGAGACCCAGTACTTC
TRBV3-1	TRBJ2-5	NA	NA	CASSQDVRQGRETQYF	TGTGCCAGCAGCCAAGATGTCCGCCAGGGGCGGGAGACCCAGTACTTC
TRBV27	TRBJ2-3	NA	NA	CASSLSSQAKGTQYF	TGTGCCAGCAGTTTATCTTCCCAAGCTAAGGGTACGCAGTATTTT
TRBV5-1	TRBJ1-4	NA	few	CASSKGTANPFGDEKLFF	TGCGCCAGCAGCAAAGGGACGGCTAACCCCTTCGGTGATGAAAAACTGTTTTTT
TRBV6-6	TRBJ1-6	TRBD1	NA	CASSLGQGRNNSPLHF	TGTGCCAGCAGCCTAGGACAGGGGAGAAATAATTCACCCCTCCACTTT
TRBV20-1	TRBJ2-7	NA	NA	CSARVDLGEQYF	TGCAGTGCTAGAGTGGACTTGGGCGAGCAGTACTTC
TRBV3-1	TRBJ2-1	TRBD1	NA	CASSQGQGAINEQFF	TGTGCCAGCAGCCAAGGACAGGGGGCGATTAATGAGCAGTTCTTC
TRBV10-2	TRBJ1-1	TRBD1	NA	CASSFGQGEGNTEAFF	TGCGCCAGCAGCTTTGGACAGGGGGAAGGGAACACTGAAGCTTTCTTT
TRBV7-2	TRBJ1-4	NA	NA	CASSLAALSEKLFF	TGTGCCAGCAGCTTAGCGGCCCTTAGTGAAAAACTGTTTTTT
TRBV7-2	TRBJ2-5	TRBD2	NA	CASSLPLAGQETQYF	TGTGCCAGCAGCTTACCCCTAGCGGGCCAAGAGACCCAGTACTTC
TRBV7-2	TRBJ2-7	NA	NA	CASSNGVTYEQYF	TGTGCCAGCTCTAATGGGGTAACCTACGAGCAGTACTTC
TRBV7-2	TRBJ1-2	TRBD1	many	CASSSGQFYGYTF	TGTGCCAGCAGCTCGGGACAGTTCTATGGCTACACCTTC
TRBV20-1	TRBJ1-1	NA	NA	CSAGSGRGRLETEAFF	TGCAGTGCTGGCTCCGGCCGGGGGCGCTTAGAGACTGAAGCTTTCTTT
TRBV6-1	TRBJ1-1	NA	few	CASTSPGVGFTEAFF	TGTGCCAGCACCTCCCCGGGGGTCGGGTTCACTGAAGCTTTCTTT
TRBV10-3	TRBJ2-7	NA	few	CAISESIRPTEQYF	TGTGCCATCAGTGAGTCAATAAGACCGACAGAGCAGTACTTC
TRBV6-4	TRBJ1-1	NA	NA	CAGRETLNTEAFF	TGTGCCGGCAGAGAGACTTTGAACACTGAAGCTTTCTTT
TRBV25-1	TRBJ1-5	NA	few	CASSGGGSNQPQHF	TGTGCCAGCAGTGGGGGGGGCAGCAATCAGCCCCAGCATTTT
TRBV27	TRBJ2-5	NA	NA	CASSLPKRRAGETRYF	TGTGCCAGCAGTTTACCGAAGAGAAGGGCCGGAGAGACCCGGTACTTC
TRBV4-3	TRBJ2-1	TRBD2	few	CASSQDRLAYYNEQFF	TGCGCCAGCAGCCAAGACCGACTAGCGTACTACAATGAGCAGTTCTTC
TRBV12-3/TRBV12-4	TRBJ2-1	NA	few	CASSLDAPTVGYEQFF	TGTGCCAGCAGTTTAGATGCCCCCACGGTAGGCTATGAGCAGTTCTTC
TRBV20-1	TRBJ1-1	NA	NA	CSAEQTALNTEAFF	TGCAGTGCGGAACAGACAGCTCTGAACACTGAAGCTTTCTTT
TRBV12-3/TRBV12-4	TRBJ1-2	NA	once	CASRLGGGYTF	TGTGCCAGCCGATTGGGTGGAGGCTACACCTTC
TRBV7-6	TRBJ2-1	TRBD2	NA	CASSLSVAGGGYNEQFF	TGTGCCAGCAGCTTATCAGTGGCGGGGGGTGGGTACAATGAGCAGTTCTTC
TRBV12-3/TRBV12-4	TRBJ2-7	NA	NA	CASSPPSYSYEQYF	TGTGCCAGCAGTCCCCCTAGCTACTCCTACGAGCAGTACTTC
TRBV29-1	TRBJ2-7	TRBD2	NA	CSVVIPTSAYEQYF	TGCAGCGTTGTTATTCCGACTAGCGCATACGAGCAGTACTTC
TRBV12-3/TRBV12-4	TRBJ1-6	NA	NA	CASNGRGNSPLHF	TGTGCCAGCAATGGGAGAGGAAATTCACCCCTCCACTTT
TRBV20-1	TRBJ1-2	NA	NA	CSARDLGDVYGYTF	TGCAGTGCTAGAGATCTCGGGGATGTATATGGCTACACCTTC